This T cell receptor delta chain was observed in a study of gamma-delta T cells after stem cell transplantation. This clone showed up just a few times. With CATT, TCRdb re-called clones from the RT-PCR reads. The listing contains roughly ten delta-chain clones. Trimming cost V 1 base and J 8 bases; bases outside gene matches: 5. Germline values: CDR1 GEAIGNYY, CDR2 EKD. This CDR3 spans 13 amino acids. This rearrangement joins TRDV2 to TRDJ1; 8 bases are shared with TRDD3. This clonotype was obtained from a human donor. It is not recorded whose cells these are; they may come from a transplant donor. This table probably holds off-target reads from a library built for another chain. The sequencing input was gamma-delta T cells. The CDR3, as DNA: TGTGCCTGTGACACTTGGGGGATCGACAAACTCATCTTT. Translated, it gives CACDTWGIDKLIF.